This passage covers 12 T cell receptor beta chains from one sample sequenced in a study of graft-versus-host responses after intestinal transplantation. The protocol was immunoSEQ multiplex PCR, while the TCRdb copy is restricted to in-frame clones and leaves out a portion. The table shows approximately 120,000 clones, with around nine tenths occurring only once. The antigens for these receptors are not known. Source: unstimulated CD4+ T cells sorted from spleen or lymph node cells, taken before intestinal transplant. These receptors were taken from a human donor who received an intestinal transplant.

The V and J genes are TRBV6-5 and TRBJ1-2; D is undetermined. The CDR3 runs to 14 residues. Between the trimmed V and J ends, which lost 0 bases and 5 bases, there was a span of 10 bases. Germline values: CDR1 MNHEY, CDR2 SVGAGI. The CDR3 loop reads CASSYSEGWYGYTF. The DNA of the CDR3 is TGTGCCAGCAGTTACTCGGAGGGTTGGTATGGCTACACCTTC.

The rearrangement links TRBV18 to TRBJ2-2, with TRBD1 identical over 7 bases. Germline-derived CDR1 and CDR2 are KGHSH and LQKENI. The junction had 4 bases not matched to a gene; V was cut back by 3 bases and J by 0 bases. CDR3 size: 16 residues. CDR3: CASSPRTGANTGELFF. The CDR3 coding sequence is TGTGCCAGCTCACCCCGGACAGGAGCGAACACCGGGGAGCTGTTTTTT.

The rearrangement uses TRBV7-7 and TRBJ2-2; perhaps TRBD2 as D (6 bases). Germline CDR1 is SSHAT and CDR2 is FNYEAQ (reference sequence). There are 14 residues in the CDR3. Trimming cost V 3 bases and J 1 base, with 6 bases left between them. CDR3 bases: TGTGCCAGCAGCTTGGGACTGAACACCGGGGAGCTGTTTTTT. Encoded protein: CASSLGLNTGELFF.

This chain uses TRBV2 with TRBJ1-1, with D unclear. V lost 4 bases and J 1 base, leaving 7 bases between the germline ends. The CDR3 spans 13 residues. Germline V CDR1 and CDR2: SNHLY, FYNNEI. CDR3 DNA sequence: TGTGCCAGCAGTGGAGAGACGAACACTGAAGCTTTCTTT. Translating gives CASSGETNTEAFF.

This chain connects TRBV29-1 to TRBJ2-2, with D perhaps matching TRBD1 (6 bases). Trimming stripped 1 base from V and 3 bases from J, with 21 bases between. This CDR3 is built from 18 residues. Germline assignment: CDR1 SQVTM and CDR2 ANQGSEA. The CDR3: CSVEGLSDQGPDTGELFF. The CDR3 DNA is TGCAGCGTTGAAGGGCTTAGTGACCAGGGGCCCGACACCGGGGAGCTGTTTTTT.

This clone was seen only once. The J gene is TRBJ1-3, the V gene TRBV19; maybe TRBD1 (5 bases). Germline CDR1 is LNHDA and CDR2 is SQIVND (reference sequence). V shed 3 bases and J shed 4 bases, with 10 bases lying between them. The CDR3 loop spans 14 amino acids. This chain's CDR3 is CASSIPGTGNTIYF. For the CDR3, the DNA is TGTGCCAGTAGTATTCCAGGGACGGGAAACACCATATATTTT.

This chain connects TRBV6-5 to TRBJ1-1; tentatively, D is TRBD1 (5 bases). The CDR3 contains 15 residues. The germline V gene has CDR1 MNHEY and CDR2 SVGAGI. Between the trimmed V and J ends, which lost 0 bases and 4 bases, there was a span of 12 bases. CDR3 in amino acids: CASSYSPGVSTEAFF. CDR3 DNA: TGTGCCAGCAGTTACTCGCCGGGGGTGAGCACTGAAGCTTTCTTT.

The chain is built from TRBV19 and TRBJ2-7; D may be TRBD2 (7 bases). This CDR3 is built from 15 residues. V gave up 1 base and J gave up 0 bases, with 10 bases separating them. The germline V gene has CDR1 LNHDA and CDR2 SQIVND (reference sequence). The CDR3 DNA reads TGTGCCAGTAGTATAGCGAGGGGGGGCTCCTACGAGCAGTACTTC. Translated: CASSIARGGSYEQYF.

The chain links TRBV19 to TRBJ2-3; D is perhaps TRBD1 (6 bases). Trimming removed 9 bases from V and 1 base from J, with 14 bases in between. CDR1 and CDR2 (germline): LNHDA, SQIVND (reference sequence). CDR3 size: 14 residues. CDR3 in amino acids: CASKLTGRTDTQYF. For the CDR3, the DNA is TGTGCCAGCAAATTGACAGGTCGCACAGATACGCAGTATTTT.

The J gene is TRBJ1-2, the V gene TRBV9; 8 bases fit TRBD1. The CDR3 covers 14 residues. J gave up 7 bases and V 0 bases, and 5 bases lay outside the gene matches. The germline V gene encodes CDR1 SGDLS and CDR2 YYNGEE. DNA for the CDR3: TGTGCCAGCAGCGTAGAAGGACAGGGTTTTGGCTACACCTTC. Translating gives CASSVEGQGFGYTF.

The CDR3 loop is CASSPSSGTGKSEQYF. The CDR3 nucleotides read TGTGCCAGCTCACCTTCCTCCGGGACAGGCAAAAGCGAGCAGTACTTC. V gene TRBV18 combines with J gene TRBJ2-7; 8 nucleotides agree with TRBD1. The CDR3 has 16 amino acids. V lost 3 bases and J lost 6; bases outside the gene matches: 13. CDR1 is KGHSH and CDR2 is LQKENI in the germline V gene.

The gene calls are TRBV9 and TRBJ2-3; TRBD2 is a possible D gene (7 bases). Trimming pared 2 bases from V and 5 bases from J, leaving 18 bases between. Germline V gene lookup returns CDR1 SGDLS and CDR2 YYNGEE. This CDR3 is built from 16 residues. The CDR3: CASSVRRGGGQDTQYF. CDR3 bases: TGTGCCAGCAGCGTCCGTAGGGGGGGCGGGCAAGATACGCAGTATTTT.